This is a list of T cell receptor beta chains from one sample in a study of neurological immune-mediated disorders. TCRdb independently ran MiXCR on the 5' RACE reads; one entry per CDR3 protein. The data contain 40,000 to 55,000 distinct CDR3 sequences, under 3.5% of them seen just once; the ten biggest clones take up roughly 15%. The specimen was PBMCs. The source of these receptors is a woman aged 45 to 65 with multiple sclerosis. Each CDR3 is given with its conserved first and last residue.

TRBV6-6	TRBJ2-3	CASGGNRRTDTQYF
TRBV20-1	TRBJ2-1	CSAGRLAGGPGEQFF
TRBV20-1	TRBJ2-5	CSARDSQTQYF
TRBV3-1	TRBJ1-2	CASSPIGLGVYGYTF
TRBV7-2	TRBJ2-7	CASSIQSGTPYEQYF
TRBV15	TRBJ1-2	CATSRTARYGYTF
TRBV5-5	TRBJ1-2	CASRTARPSGYTF
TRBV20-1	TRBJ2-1	CSAEKASGRMGEQFF
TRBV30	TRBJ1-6	CAWSGGRNSPLHF
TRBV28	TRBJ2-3	CASRELLRASGNFNPFTDTQYF
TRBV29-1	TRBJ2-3	CSVAPGGTDTQYF
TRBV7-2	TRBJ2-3	CASSPRGSYTDTQYF
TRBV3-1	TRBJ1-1	CASSIVGGDTEAFF
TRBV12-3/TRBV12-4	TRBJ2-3	CASSDGLAGTDTQYF
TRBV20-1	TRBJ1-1	CSAAAGRGLTEAFF